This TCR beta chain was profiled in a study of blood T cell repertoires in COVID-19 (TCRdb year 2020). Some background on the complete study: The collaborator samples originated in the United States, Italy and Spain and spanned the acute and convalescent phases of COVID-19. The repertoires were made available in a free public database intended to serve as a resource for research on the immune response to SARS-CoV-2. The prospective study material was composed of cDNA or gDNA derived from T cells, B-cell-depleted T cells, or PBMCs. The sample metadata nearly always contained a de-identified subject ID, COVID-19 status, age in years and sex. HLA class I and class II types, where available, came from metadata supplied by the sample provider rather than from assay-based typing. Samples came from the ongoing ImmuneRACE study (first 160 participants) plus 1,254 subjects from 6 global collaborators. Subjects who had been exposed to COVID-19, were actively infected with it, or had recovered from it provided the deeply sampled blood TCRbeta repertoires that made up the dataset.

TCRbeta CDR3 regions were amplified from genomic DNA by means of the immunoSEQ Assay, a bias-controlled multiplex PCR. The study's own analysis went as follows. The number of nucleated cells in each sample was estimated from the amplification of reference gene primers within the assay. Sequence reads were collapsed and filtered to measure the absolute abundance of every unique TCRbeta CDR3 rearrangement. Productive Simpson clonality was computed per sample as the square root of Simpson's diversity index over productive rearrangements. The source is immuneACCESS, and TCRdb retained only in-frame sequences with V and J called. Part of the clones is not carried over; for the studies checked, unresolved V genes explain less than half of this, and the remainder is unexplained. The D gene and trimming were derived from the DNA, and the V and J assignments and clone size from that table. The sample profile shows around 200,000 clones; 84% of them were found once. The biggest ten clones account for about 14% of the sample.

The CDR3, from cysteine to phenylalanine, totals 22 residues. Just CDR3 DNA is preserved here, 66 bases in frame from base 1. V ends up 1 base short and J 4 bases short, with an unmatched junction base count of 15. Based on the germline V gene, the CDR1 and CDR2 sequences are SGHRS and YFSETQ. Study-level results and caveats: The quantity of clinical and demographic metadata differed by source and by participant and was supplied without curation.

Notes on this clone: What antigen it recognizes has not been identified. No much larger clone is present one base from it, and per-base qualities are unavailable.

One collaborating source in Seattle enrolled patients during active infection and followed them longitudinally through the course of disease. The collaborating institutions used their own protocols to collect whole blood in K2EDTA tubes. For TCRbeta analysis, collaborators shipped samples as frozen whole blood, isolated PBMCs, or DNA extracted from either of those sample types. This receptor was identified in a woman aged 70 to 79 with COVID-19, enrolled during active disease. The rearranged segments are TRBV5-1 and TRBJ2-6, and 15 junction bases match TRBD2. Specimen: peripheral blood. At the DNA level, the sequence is TGCGCCAGCAGCTTGTCTTCCCCCGCAGGACTAGCGGGAGGGGCCGGGGCCAACGTCCTGACTTTC. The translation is CASSLSSPAGLAGGAGANVLTF.